The T cell receptor (beta chain) under discussion was sequenced for a study of blood T cells in healthy people across ages. Germline V gene data show CDR1 as LGHNA and CDR2 as YNFKEQ. The CDR3 covers 15 residues. PCR was performed a second time for about 7 to 11 cycles using a sample-barcoded 5' primer and a J-beta primer mix. TCRdb re-derived calls from the 5' RACE reads in MiXCR, one entry per CDR3 protein. This table holds approximately 780,000 distinct CDR3 sequences, roughly 24% found once. Donors ranged from about 6 to 95 years old and were healthy Caucasians in Russia. This clonotype was observed a few times. Compared with germline, one end of the junction differs, possibly owing to a read error. These data also formed part of another study, on T cells of mothers and their children.

The origin of this receptor is a boy younger than 18 in good health. The chain employs TRBV4-2 and TRBJ2-5; 7 bases align to TRBD1. The sample was blood. The CDR3 is CASSQVDRDQGTQYF. The CDR3 nucleotides are TGTGCCAGCAGCCAAGTAGACAGGGACCAAGGGACCCAGTACTTC.